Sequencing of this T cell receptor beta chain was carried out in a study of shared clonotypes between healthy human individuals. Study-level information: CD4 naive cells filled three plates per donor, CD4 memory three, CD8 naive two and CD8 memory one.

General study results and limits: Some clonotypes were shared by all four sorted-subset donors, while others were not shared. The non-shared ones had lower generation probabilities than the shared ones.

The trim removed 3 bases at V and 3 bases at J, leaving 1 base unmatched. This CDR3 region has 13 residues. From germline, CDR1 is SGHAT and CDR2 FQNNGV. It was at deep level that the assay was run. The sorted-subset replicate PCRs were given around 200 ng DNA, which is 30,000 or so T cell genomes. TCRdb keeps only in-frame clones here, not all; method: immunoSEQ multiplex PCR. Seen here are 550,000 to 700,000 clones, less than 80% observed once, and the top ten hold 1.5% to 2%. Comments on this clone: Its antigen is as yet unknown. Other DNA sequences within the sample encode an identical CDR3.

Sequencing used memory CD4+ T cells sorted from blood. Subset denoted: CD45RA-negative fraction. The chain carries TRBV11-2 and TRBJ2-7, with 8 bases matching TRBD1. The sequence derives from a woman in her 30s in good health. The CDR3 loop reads CASSFGQGYEQYF. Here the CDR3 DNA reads TGTGCCAGCAGCTTTGGACAGGGCTACGAGCAGTACTTC.